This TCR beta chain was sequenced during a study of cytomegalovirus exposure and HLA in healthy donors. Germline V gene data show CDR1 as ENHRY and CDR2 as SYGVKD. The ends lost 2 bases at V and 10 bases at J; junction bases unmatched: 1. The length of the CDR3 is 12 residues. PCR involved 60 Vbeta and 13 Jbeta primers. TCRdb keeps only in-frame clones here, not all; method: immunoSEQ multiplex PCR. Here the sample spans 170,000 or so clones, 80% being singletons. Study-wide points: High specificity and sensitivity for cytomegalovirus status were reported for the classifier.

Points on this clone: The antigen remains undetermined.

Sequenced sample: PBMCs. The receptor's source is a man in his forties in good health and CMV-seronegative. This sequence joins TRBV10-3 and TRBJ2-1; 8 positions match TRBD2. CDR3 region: CAISEPGGEQFF. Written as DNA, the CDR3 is TGTGCCATCAGTGAGCCGGGAGGGGAGCAGTTCTTC.